Given below is one T cell receptor (beta chain) in context. Its antigen is currently not known. There are no base qualities to consult, and no much larger clone falls within one base. In this study, sorted CD4+ and CD8+ T cells from the blood of healthy subjects and of severe aplastic anemia patients had their TCR repertoires deep-sequenced. Ficoll-Paque density gradient centrifugation was used to isolate peripheral blood mononuclear cells. Before DNA was extracted, CD4+ and CD8+ T cells were sorted using either FACS or magnetic beads. Its CDR3 holds 16 amino acids, cysteine through phenylalanine. This entry keeps only the CDR3 DNA: 48 bases, framed from base 1. V loses 4 bases of germline sequence and J loses 5 bases, and the interval between the two ends is 20 bases. The germline V gene provides CDR1 MGHRA and CDR2 YSYEKL. The data were obtained in a study of CD8+CD57+ T cells in acquired aplastic anemia (dated by TCRdb to the late 2010s). As for the study more broadly: On average, sorted CD4+ and CD8+ cells yielded around 3.4 ug of extracted DNA, with a range of roughly 0.17 to 30 ug. An average of approximately 9.8 million reads for CD4+ cells and 11 million to 13 million reads for CD8+ cells was obtained from healthy donor samples. Overall study outcomes, separate from this receptor: Between patients and healthy controls, no significant difference in CD8+ Simpson's diversity was found (P=0.060). Roughly 30 CD8+ CDR3 sequences were found to be shared between patients and controls, but these sequences appeared to be highly expressed in patients and within the immunodominant clones of the patients.

Genomic DNA served as template for TCR beta VDJ combination and CDR3 sequence profiling. An Illumina HiSeq 2000 was used for TCR repertoire sequencing. Turning to the authors' computational methods: TRBV/TRBJ rearrangement plots, CDR3 size and DJ length profiles, and Simpson's diversity index were used to evaluate the repertoires. The most abundant DNA sequence in the deep sequencing data was defined as the immunodominant clone. CDR3 amino acid sequences were checked for sharing between subjects and were compared against published repertoires and the VDJdb database. TCRdb applied fastp at Q25 and MiXCR to the public reads, then kept only in-frame beta chains. CDR3 protein sequences are deduplicated, and each keeps its most common genes and DNA. TCRdb, not the authors, supplied the V and J calls. The sample yields about 220,000 distinct CDR3 sequences; 34% were counted once. Of the sample, 0.95% to 1.3% falls within the top ten clones.

The chain employs TRBV4-1 and TRBJ2-5; the D gene is perhaps TRBD1, from 6 matching bases. The receptor's source is a human donor in good health, serving as a control. Input material: sorted CD4+, CD8+, or CD8+CD57+ T cells (not recorded which) from PBMCs. The nucleotides read TGCGCCAGCAGCCCATTGGGGGCGAAGGGTACGGAGACCCAGTACTTC. It codes for CASSPLGAKGTETQYF.